Presented here are 30 T cell receptor beta chains from one specimen sequenced in a study of vaccination and CD4 T cells after COVID-19. Each CDR3 protein is one row after TCRdb ran MiXCR on the PCR reads. This sample has about 20,000 distinct CDR3 sequences, with 58% found just once. Here the sequenced sample was CD4+ T cells from blood, taken before SARS-CoV-2 vaccination. All receptors derive from a human donor who had recovered from COVID-19.

This chain uses TRBV7-2 with TRBJ2-5; D remains ambiguous. The CDR3 is 14 amino acids. Trimming shortened V by 5 bases and J by 2 bases, and 12 bases separated the two germline ends. CDR1 is SGHTA and CDR2 is FQGNSA in the germline V gene. In DNA form, the CDR3 reads TGTGCCAGCAGCACGATGTTTCAGCAAGAGACCCAGTACTTC. Protein sequence: CASSTMFQQETQYF.

The V call is TRBV2, the J call TRBJ1-1, with TRBD1 matching over 8 bases. This CDR3 has 14 residues. Germline CDR1 and CDR2: SNHLY and FYNNEI. V dropped 2 bases and J dropped 6; count of bases not matched to a gene: 5. The CDR3 nucleotides are TGTGCCAGCAGTGAAATGTGGACAGGGCCTGAAGCTTTCTTT. The encoded protein is CASSEMWTGPEAFF.

J is TRBJ2-1 and V is TRBV9; the match to TRBD2 covers 10 bases. Germline CDR1 and CDR2: SGDLS and YYNGEE. Germline trimming cut 1 base from V and 7 bases from J; bases unmatched to any gene: 8. The CDR3 runs to 16 residues. The CDR3 region has the DNA TGTGCCAGCAGCGTATCGCCGCTAGCGGGAGAAAATGAGCAGTTCTTC. Its protein is CASSVSPLAGENEQFF. Full variable domain (remainder filled in from reference TRBV9 and TRBJ2-1): DSGVTQTPKHLITATGQRVTLRCSPRSGDLSVYWYQQSLDQGLQFLIQYYNGEERAKGNILERFSAQQFPDLHSELNLSSLELGDSALYFCASSVSPLAGENEQFFGPGTRLTVL.

This sequence joins TRBV27 and TRBJ2-3; D is perhaps TRBD1 (6 bases). The CDR3 extends over 15 amino acids. Trimming removed 6 bases at V and 5 bases at J, with 18 bases between. The V gene's germline CDR1 is MNHEY and CDR2 SMNVEV (reference sequence). This CDR3 reads CASSRGAGVKDTQYF. The CDR3 DNA reads TGTGCCAGCAGCCGAGGGGCAGGGGTGAAAGATACGCAGTATTTT.

The chain couples TRBV20-1 to TRBJ1-5; D possibly corresponds to TRBD1 (5 bases). The V gene's germline CDR1 is DFQATT and CDR2 SNEGSKA (reference sequence). There are 13 residues in the CDR3. Trimming stripped 3 bases from V and 3 bases from J, with 9 bases between. The CDR3 nucleotides are TGCAGTGCTAGGGGGGACTTCAATCAGCCCCAGCATTTT. Protein: CSARGDFNQPQHF.

The sample holds a few counts of this clonotype. This rearrangement joins TRBV20-1 to TRBJ1-5; TRBD1 matches at 7 bases. Germline V gives CDR1 DFQATT, CDR2 SNEGSKA (reference sequence). This CDR3 has 15 amino acids. V was pared by 3 bases and J by 5 bases, with 10 bases of the junction left unmatched. As DNA, the CDR3 is TGCAGTGCTAGTAATCCTCACAGGGGCCATCAGCCCCAGCATTTT. It encodes CSASNPHRGHQPQHF.

This clonotype was counted a single time. The V gene is TRBV9, the J gene TRBJ2-2, with unresolved D. The V end was cut by 2 bases, the J end by 1 base, with 12 bases between. CDR3 length: 16 amino acids. Germline V gene sequence: CDR1 SGDLS, CDR2 YYNGEE. In nucleotides, the CDR3 is TGTGCCAGCAGCGTTAGTATATCTATGAACACCGGGGAGCTGTTTTTT. Translated: CASSVSISMNTGELFF.

This chain uses TRBV7-3 with TRBJ2-5, with 13 bases fitting TRBD2. There are 15 residues in the CDR3. Germline-derived CDR1 and CDR2 are SGHTA and FQGTGA. J lost 5 bases, V lost 5 bases, and 5 bases had no gene match. The CDR3, as DNA: TGTGCCAGCAGCGAAGGACTAGCGGGAGTGGAGACCCAGTACTTC. Residues: CASSEGLAGVETQYF.

The chain recombines TRBV7-9 with TRBJ1-1; D is unclear. Trimming left V 7 bases short and J 1 base short, with 1 base between. CDR1 and CDR2 from the germline V gene are SEHNR and FQNEAQ (reference sequence). The CDR3 contains 10 residues. CDR3 in DNA: TGTGCCAGCAAGAACACTGAAGCTTTCTTT. Translation gives CASKNTEAFF.

This clonotype turned up a few times. The V call is TRBV7-6, the J call TRBJ2-3, with a possible D match to TRBD2 (5 bases). V lost 6 bases, J lost 3 bases, and 22 bases lay in between. Looked up from germline, CDR1 is SGHVS and CDR2 is FNYEAQ. The CDR3 length is 17 residues. The CDR3 nucleotides read TGTGCCAGCAGTCTCTACGCCGGAGGTGTCGGGACAGATACGCAGTATTTT. This translates into CASSLYAGGVGTDTQYF.

The chain combines TRBV20-1 with TRBJ1-1; 12 bases align to TRBD1. From germline, CDR1 is DFQATT and CDR2 SNEGSKA (reference sequence). The V segment lost 5 bases and the J segment 0 bases; nucleotides outside the gene matches: 1. The CDR3 length is 14 residues. This chain's CDR3 is CSAGDRGLNTEAFF. The CDR3 nucleotides are TGCAGTGCTGGGGACAGGGGGCTGAACACTGAAGCTTTCTTT.

J is TRBJ2-5 and V is TRBV5-4, with TRBD1 identical over 10 bases. With V trimmed by 4 bases and J by 5 bases, 2 bases remained unmatched. Germline V gene sequence: CDR1 SGHNT, CDR2 YYREEE (reference sequence). The CDR3 is made up of 13 amino acids. In DNA form, the CDR3 reads TGTGCCAGCAGCCCGGGACAGGGGGAGACCCAGTACTTC. It translates to CASSPGQGETQYF. The complete variable domain, with remaining parts taken from reference TRBV5-4 and TRBJ2-5, reads ETGVTQSPTHLIKTRGQQVTLRCSSQSGHNTVSWYQQALGQGPQFIFQYYREEENGRGNFPPRFSGLQFPNYSSELNVNALELDDSALYLCASSPGQGETQYFGPGTRLLVL.

The chain couples TRBV6-1 to TRBJ1-3; no clear D gene. Germline CDR1 reads MNHNS; CDR2 reads SASEGT. The V end lost 5 bases, the J end lost 0 bases, and 8 bases lay between the germline ends. This CDR3 has 14 residues. CDR3 residues: CASSQPSSGNTIYF. The CDR3 coding sequence is TGTGCCAGCAGTCAACCAAGCTCTGGAAACACCATATATTTT.

This chain joins TRBV19 and TRBJ1-2; D unclear. There are 15 residues in the CDR3. The V gene lost 7 bases and the J gene lost 0 bases, with 15 bases spanning the gap. Looked up from germline, CDR1 is LNHDA and CDR2 is SQIVND (reference sequence). The CDR3 DNA reads as TGTGCCAGTAACCACCCCCCGGGAGCTAACTATGGCTACACCTTC. Translation gives CASNHPPGANYGYTF.

The chain joins TRBV2 to TRBJ2-5; 10 bases line up with TRBD1. The CDR3 length is 14 residues. The germline CDR1 and CDR2 sequences are SNHLY and FYNNEI. V gave up 8 bases and J gave up 3 bases; unmatched junction bases: 6. CDR3 sequence: CASAPGTGEETQYF. The CDR3, as DNA: TGTGCCAGCGCCCCCGGGACAGGGGAAGAGACCCAGTACTTC. The variable domain in full, with the rest retrieved from reference TRBV2 and TRBJ2-5, is EPEVTQTPSHQVTQMGQEVILRCVPISNHLYFYWYRQILGQKVEFLVSFYNNEISEKSEIFDDQFSVERPDGSNFTLKIRSTKLEDSAMYFCASAPGTGEETQYFGPGTRLLVL.

This clonotype was observed a few times. The V gene is TRBV6-2 or TRBV6-3, the J gene TRBJ2-5, with 10 bases matching TRBD1. Germline loops: CDR1 MNHEY, CDR2 SVGEGT. The CDR3 has 17 residues. V lost 6 bases to trimming and J lost 3 bases; unmatched junction nucleotides: 13. This CDR3 reads CASSRGTWDRGKETQYF. The CDR3 DNA reads as TGTGCCAGCAGCCGGGGGACCTGGGACAGGGGAAAAGAGACCCAGTACTTC.

This clonotype was counted a single time. The chain joins TRBV5-4 to TRBJ2-5, with a possible D match to TRBD2 (5 bases). Germline assignment: CDR1 SGHNT and CDR2 YYREEE (reference sequence). The CDR3 covers 13 residues. Deletions cut 0 bases from V and 4 bases from J, with 7 bases between. Here the CDR3 reads CASSLDEGETQYF. Written as DNA, the CDR3 is TGTGCCAGCAGCTTGGACGAGGGAGAGACCCAGTACTTC.

This chain connects TRBV15 to TRBJ1-2; D not certain. Germline CDR1 and CDR2: LNHNV and YYDKDF (reference sequence). V was cut by 3 bases and J by 2 bases, with 7 bases left in between. CDR3 size: 13 residues. Here the CDR3 DNA reads TGTGCCACCAGCAGGGTAGGGAACTATGGCTACACCTTC. It is translated as CATSRVGNYGYTF.

This chain uses TRBV18 with TRBJ1-1; D gene ambiguous. Trimming took 3 bases from V and 4 from J, leaving 9 bases between them. The germline V gene encodes CDR1 KGHSH and CDR2 LQKENI. The CDR3 covers 13 residues. The CDR3 DNA is TGTGCCAGCTCACCCGTCATGAGCACTGAAGCTTTCTTT. This translates into CASSPVMSTEAFF.

V usage is TRBV21-1 and J usage is TRBJ2-2; the D call in the table, TRBD1, was not verified against the DNA. TRBV21-1 is shown as a pseudogene. The CDR3 runs 16 residues. The CDR3 DNA follows: TGTGCCAGCAGCAAAGAGGGGAACTCGAACACCGGGGAGCTGTTTTTT. Translated: CASSKEGNSNTGELFF.

The chain has TRBV7-2 and TRBJ2-1, with unresolved D. Per the germline V gene, CDR1 is SGHTA and CDR2 is FQGNSA. V was pared by 1 base and J by 0 bases, with 7 bases between. This CDR3 spans 15 amino acids. CDR3 DNA: TGTGCCAGCAGCTTAGAGCAAATCTCCTACAATGAGCAGTTCTTC. Its protein is CASSLEQISYNEQFF.

The chain joins TRBV15 to TRBJ2-1; TRBD2 matches at 13 bases. The CDR3 runs 20 residues. J lost 2 bases, V lost 6 bases, and 16 bases had no gene match. Looked up from germline, CDR1 is LNHNV and CDR2 is YYDKDF (reference sequence). CDR3 DNA sequence: TGTGCCACCAGAAGGTTCGGGACTAGCGGGAAAATTGTAGCCTACAATGAGCAGTTCTTC. Translated, it gives CATRRFGTSGKIVAYNEQFF.

This clonotype was recorded a few times. The chain recombines TRBV20-1 with TRBJ1-5; 9 nucleotides match TRBD1. Germline-derived CDR1 and CDR2 are DFQATT and SNEGSKA (reference sequence). This CDR3 has 12 amino acids. The ends lost 7 bases at V and 5 bases at J; junction bases unmatched: 3. The CDR3 loop reads CSVTGGDQPQHF. The CDR3 nucleotides read TGCAGTGTGACAGGGGGAGATCAGCCCCAGCATTTT.

The table lists this clonotype with a count of one. This chain links TRBV30 with TRBJ2-7; D tentatively fits TRBD1 or TRBD2 (6 bases each). Germline CDR1 and CDR2: GTSNPN and SVGIG (reference sequence). This CDR3 comprises 14 residues. The V gene lost 2 bases and the J gene lost 4 bases, with 15 bases spanning the gap. In DNA, the CDR3 is TGTGCCTGGAGTAACCCGGGGGCGGGGTACGAGCAGTACTTC. It encodes CAWSNPGAGYEQYF.

The gene calls are TRBV5-1 and TRBJ2-5, with a weak D call TRBD1 (6 bases). The germline CDR1 and CDR2 sequences are SGHRS and YFSETQ. The CDR3 has 14 amino acids. Trimming stripped 7 bases from V and 1 base from J, with 14 bases between. CDR3 protein: CASSQEQGQETQYF. The DNA for the CDR3 is TGCGCCAGCTCCCAGGAACAGGGCCAAGAGACCCAGTACTTC.

V gene TRBV20-1 combines with J gene TRBJ1-5, with 8 positions matching TRBD1. The CDR3 length is 13 residues. The junction had 4 bases not matched to a gene; V was cut back by 5 bases and J by 4 bases. CDR1 DFQATT and CDR2 SNEGSKA come from the germline V gene (reference sequence). The CDR3, as DNA: TGCAGTGCTTCCGACAGGGGAAATCAGCCCCAGCATTTT. This gives the protein CSASDRGNQPQHF.

This clonotype was recorded a few times. The genes are TRBV6-1 and TRBJ1-6; D gene ambiguous. Trimming left V 6 bases short and J 14 bases short, with 17 bases between. The CDR3 is 13 residues long. Germline CDR1 and CDR2: MNHNS and SASEGT. The CDR3 loop reads CASSPRSGRTLHF. CDR3 sequence (DNA): TGTGCCAGCAGCCCTAGATCTGGTCGAACCCTCCACTTT.

The chain uses TRBV7-3 and TRBJ2-5; 11 bases map to TRBD2. Germline CDR1 reads SGHTA; CDR2 reads FQGTGA. Losses at the gene ends were 1 base for V and 5 bases for J; bases not matched to a gene: 3. This CDR3 is built from 15 residues. The DNA for the CDR3 is TGTGCCAGCAGCTTAAGGGCTAGCGGGAGGGAGACCCAGTACTTC. The encoded protein is CASSLRASGRETQYF.

The gene calls are TRBV5-1 and TRBJ1-1; no clear D gene. V was trimmed by 3 bases and J by 1 base, leaving 10 bases between them. The CDR3 covers 14 residues. Looked up from germline, CDR1 is SGHRS and CDR2 is YFSETQ. The CDR3 nucleotides read TGCGCCAGCAGCTATGACACCCGGAACACTGAAGCTTTCTTT. It specifies CASSYDTRNTEAFF.

This clonotype was seen once. The genes are TRBV20-1 and TRBJ2-1; 7 bases match TRBD2. V trimming: 5 bases; J trimming: 7 bases; junction bases outside the gene matches: 8. Germline V CDR1 and CDR2: DFQATT, SNEGSKA (reference sequence). This CDR3 has 13 residues. CDR3 DNA sequence: TGCAGTGCTGGCAGCGGGACGGGAAATGAGCAGTTCTTC. Residues: CSAGSGTGNEQFF.